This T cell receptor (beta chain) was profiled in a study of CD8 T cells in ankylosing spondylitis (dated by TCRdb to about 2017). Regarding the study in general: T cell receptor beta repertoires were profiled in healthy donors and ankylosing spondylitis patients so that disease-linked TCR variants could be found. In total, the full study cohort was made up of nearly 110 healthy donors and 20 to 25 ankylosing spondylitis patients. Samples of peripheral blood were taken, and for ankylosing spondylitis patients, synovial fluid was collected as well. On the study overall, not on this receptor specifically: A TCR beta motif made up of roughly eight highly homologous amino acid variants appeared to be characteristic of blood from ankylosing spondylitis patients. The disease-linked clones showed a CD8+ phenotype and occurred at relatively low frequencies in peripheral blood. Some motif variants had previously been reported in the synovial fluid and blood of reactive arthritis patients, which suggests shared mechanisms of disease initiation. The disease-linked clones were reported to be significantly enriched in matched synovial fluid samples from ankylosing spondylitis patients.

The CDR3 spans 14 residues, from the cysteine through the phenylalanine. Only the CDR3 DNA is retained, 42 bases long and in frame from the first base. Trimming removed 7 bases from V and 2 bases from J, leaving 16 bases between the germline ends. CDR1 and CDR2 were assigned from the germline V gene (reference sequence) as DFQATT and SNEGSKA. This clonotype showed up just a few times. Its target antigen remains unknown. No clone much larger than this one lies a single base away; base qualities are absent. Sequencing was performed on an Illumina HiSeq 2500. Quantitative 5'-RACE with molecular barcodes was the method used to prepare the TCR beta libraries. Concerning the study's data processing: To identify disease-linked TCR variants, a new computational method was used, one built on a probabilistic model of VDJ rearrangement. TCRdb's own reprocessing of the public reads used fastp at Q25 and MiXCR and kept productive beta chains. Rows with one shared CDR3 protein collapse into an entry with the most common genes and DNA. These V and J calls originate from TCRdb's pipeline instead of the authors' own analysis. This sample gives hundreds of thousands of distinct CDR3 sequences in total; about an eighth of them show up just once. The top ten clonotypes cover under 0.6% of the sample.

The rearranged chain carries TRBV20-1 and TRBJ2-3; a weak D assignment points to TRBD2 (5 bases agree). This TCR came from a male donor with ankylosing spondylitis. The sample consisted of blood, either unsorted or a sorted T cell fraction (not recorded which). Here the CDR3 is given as CSGTSGTYTDTQYF. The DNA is TGCAGTGGGACCAGCGGCACCTACACAGATACGCAGTATTTT.